The clone carrying this T cell receptor beta chain was seen once. Its cognate antigen is unknown. The CDR3 is 14 residues long. Germline V gene sequence: CDR1 MNHEY, CDR2 SVGAGI. Unmatched junction bases numbered 3, after V lost 7 bases and J lost 0 bases. This entry is derived from a study of glioma-infiltrating T cells after dendritic cell vaccination. Overall study context: Patients had newly diagnosed or recurrent glioblastoma and received dendritic cell vaccines. Study-wide results and caveats: Estimated pretreatment TIL content predicted outcome after dendritic cell vaccination. Survival was not directly related to TCR clonality in these patients.

Clones were read by immunoSEQ multiplex PCR, and TCRdb kept only the in-frame ones, dropping some. The sample has about 92,000 clones, more than 75% seen once. This receptor was obtained from a human donor with glioblastoma. The chain is built from TRBV6-5 and TRBJ1-1; TRBD1 matches at 9 bases. Material: blood, obtained before dendritic cell vaccination. The CDR3 region has the DNA TGTGCCAGCAACAGACAGGGGGTGAACACTGAAGCTTTCTTT. Amino acid sequence: CASNRQGVNTEAFF.